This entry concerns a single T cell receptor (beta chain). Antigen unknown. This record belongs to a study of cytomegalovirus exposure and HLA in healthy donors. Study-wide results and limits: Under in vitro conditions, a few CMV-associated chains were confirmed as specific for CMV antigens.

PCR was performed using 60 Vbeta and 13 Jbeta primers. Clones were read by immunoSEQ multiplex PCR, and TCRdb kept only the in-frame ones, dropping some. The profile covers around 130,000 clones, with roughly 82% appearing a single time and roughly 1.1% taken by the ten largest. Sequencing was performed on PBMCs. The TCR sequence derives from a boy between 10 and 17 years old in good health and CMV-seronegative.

The CDR3 spells CASSYGAGGQYEQYF. CDR3 DNA sequence: TGTGCCAGTAGTTACGGGGCGGGAGGGCAATACGAGCAGTACTTC. The V gene is TRBV19, the J gene TRBJ2-7; the match to TRBD2 covers 9 bases. The germline CDR1 and CDR2 sequences are LNHDA and SQIVND (reference sequence). CDR3 length: 15 amino acids. V lost 5 bases to trimming and J lost 4 bases; unmatched junction nucleotides: 9.